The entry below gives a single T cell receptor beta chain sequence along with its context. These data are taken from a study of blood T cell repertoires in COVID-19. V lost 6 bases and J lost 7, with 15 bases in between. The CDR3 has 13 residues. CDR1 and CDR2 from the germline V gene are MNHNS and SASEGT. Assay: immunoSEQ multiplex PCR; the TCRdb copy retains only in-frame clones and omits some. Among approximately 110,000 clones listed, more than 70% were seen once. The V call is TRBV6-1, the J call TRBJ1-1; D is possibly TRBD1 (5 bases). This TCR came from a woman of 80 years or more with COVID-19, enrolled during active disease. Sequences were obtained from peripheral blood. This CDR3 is CASSFEQGNEAFF. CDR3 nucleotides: TGTGCCAGCAGCTTTGAGCAGGGTAATGAAGCTTTCTTT.